This paragraph covers one T cell receptor beta chain sequence. Its antigen is currently unknown. This sample stems from a study of Graves' ophthalmopathy and Graves' hyperthyroidism. Amplification from RNA transcripts yielded the TCR beta CDR3 regions. The library came from an HTBI-primed first-round RT-PCR and a second-round multiplex PCR. TCRdb re-called the multiplex PCR reads with MiXCR, one entry per CDR3 protein. The sample holds about 1.1 million distinct CDR3 sequences, approximately 35% seen once. Germline V gene lookup returns CDR1 MDHEN and CDR2 SYDVKM. Trimming stripped 10 bases from V and 3 bases from J, with 12 bases between. This CDR3 is built from 12 residues. Study findings and constraints: The model flagged ophthalmopathy progression at around 70% sensitivity and 72% to 80% specificity.

Hyperthyroidism patients, all newly diagnosed, had under 2 months' duration and ages of 18 to 65. The TCR originated in an adult man with Graves' hyperthyroidism. The V call is TRBV28, the J call TRBJ1-1, with D unclear. Source material: peripheral blood or thyroid tissue (not recorded which). In nucleotides, the CDR3 is TGTGCCATCGAACCAAGCGACACTGAAGCTTTCTTT. Translating it yields CAIEPSDTEAFF. The entire variable domain, with the rest obtained from reference TRBV28 and TRBJ1-1, is as follows: DVKVTQSSRYLVKRTGEKVFLECVQDMDHENMFWYRQDPGLGLRLIYFSYDVKMKEKGDIPEGYSVSREKKERFSLILESASTNQTSMYLCAIEPSDTEAFFGQGTRLTVV.